The 24 T cell receptor beta chains in this list originate from one sample, sequenced in a study of blood T cell repertoires in COVID-19. Clones were sequenced by immunoSEQ multiplex PCR, and TCRdb holds only the in-frame ones, with some missing. The data contain about 60,000 clones, roughly 84% of them seen just once; the ten biggest clones take up under 20%. Material: peripheral blood. The origin of the receptors is a man in his 70s with active COVID-19.

This CDR3 reads CASSFLAGVGETQYF. The CDR3 DNA follows: TGTGCCAGCAGTTTCTTGGCGGGAGTAGGGGAGACCCAGTACTTC. This chain joins TRBV28 and TRBJ2-5, with 7 bases lining up with TRBD2. CDR1 is MDHEN, CDR2 SYDVKM, per germline. After removal of 3 bases from V and 5 bases from J, the junction contained 9 bases not matched to a gene. The length of the CDR3 is 15 residues.

The chain joins TRBV28 to TRBJ1-2, with D perhaps matching TRBD1 (5 bases). In germline, CDR1 is MDHEN, CDR2 SYDVKM. This CDR3 region has 14 residues. Trimming took off 6 bases at V and 1 base at J, with 12 bases between the two ends. In nucleotides, the CDR3 is TGTGCCAGCAGGCAGGGTATGGGTAACTATGGCTACACCTTC. Amino acid sequence: CASRQGMGNYGYTF.

The chain joins TRBV5-1 to TRBJ2-3, with 8 positions matching TRBD1. J lost 1 base, V lost 4 bases, and 8 bases had no gene match. Germline V lookup: CDR1 SGHRS, CDR2 YFSETQ. The CDR3 is 16 residues long. The CDR3 spells CASSQGAGGGTDTQYF. The CDR3 nucleotides read TGCGCCAGCAGCCAGGGGGCAGGGGGTGGCACAGATACGCAGTATTTT.

V gene TRBV28 combines with J gene TRBJ1-2; 11 bases align to TRBD1. J lost 4 bases, V lost 4 bases, and 14 bases had no gene match. This CDR3 region has 18 residues. The germline gives CDR1 MDHEN, CDR2 SYDVKM. As DNA, the CDR3 is TGTGCCAGCAGTTCCCGAGCAGGAGGACAGGGGGCCCCCTATGGCTACACCTTC. Its protein is CASSSRAGGQGAPYGYTF.

The chain has TRBV30 and TRBJ2-5; D is uncertain. The CDR3 is 14 residues long. V dropped 3 bases and J dropped 1 base, with 12 bases sitting between them. Per the germline V gene, CDR1 is GTSNPN and CDR2 is SVGIG (reference sequence). Here the CDR3 reads CAWRRRTAQETQYF. The CDR3 coding sequence is TGTGCCTGGAGACGTCGCACAGCCCAAGAGACCCAGTACTTC.

The CDR3 DNA is TGTGCCAGCAGCTTAGGAGCGGGAGGGATTGGAGATACGCAGTATTTT. Translated: CASSLGAGGIGDTQYF. J is TRBJ2-3 and V is TRBV7-8, with 10 nucleotides matching TRBD2. V gave up 1 base and J gave up 5 bases; unmatched junction bases: 6. Germline CDR1 SGHVS, CDR2 FQNEAQ. This CDR3 has 16 amino acids.

The chain recombines TRBV20-1 with TRBJ2-7; D uncertain. V was trimmed by 2 bases and J by 4 bases, leaving 6 bases between them. Germline V gene lookup returns CDR1 DFQATT and CDR2 SNEGSKA (reference sequence). The CDR3 has 11 amino acids. In DNA form, the CDR3 reads TGCAGTGCTAGAATGGCTTACGAGCAGTACTTC. Its translation: CSARMAYEQYF.

The chain couples TRBV24-1 to TRBJ1-2, with unresolved D. CDR1 is KGHDR and CDR2 is SFDVKD in the germline V gene. The V end was cut by 9 bases, the J end by 4 bases, with 14 bases between. CDR3 length equals 13 residues. CDR3 DNA sequence: TGTGCCACCGCTGGGAGTTTCGGCTATGGCTACACCTTC. Translation: CATAGSFGYGYTF.

The chain employs TRBV30 and TRBJ2-2, with TRBD2 identical over 14 bases. This CDR3 is 20 amino acids long. V shed 0 bases, J shed 6 bases, and the junction held 15 bases outside the gene matches. Germline assignment: CDR1 GTSNPN and CDR2 SVGIG (reference sequence). Written as DNA, the CDR3 is TGTGCCTGGAGTGTACCGCCCGGGACTAGCGGGAGAAAAAGGGCCGGGGAGCTGTTTTTT. Amino acids: CAWSVPPGTSGRKRAGELFF.

This chain joins TRBV14 and TRBJ1-5; 7 bases map to TRBD1. Germline-derived CDR1 and CDR2 are SGHDN and FVKESK. This CDR3 has 15 residues. Trimming removed 4 bases from V and 1 base from J; junction bases left unmatched: 4. This chain's CDR3 is CASSRTGLSNQPQHF. Here the CDR3 DNA reads TGTGCCAGCAGCCGGACAGGTCTGAGCAATCAGCCCCAGCATTTT.

The CDR3 DNA follows: TGTGCCAGCAGCCAAGATCGGGGGGTTTGGGGAAACACCATATATTTT. As protein: CASSQDRGVWGNTIYF. The gene calls are TRBV4-2 and TRBJ1-3; possibly TRBD1 for D (5 bases). CDR1 is LGHNA, CDR2 YNFKEQ, per germline. Trimming removed 0 bases at V and 4 bases at J, with 13 bases between. The CDR3 has 16 residues.

The V call is TRBV14, the J call TRBJ1-2, with unresolved D. The CDR3 extends over 14 amino acids. Per the germline V gene, CDR1 is SGHDN and CDR2 is FVKESK. V was pared by 1 base and J by 2 bases, with 8 bases between. This CDR3 is CASSQVYSNYGYTF. As DNA, the CDR3 is TGTGCCAGCAGCCAAGTTTACAGCAACTATGGCTACACCTTC.

This clone was observed a single time. The V gene is TRBV5-3, the J gene TRBJ2-7; 13 nucleotides line up with TRBD2. TRBV5-3 is identified as an open reading frame with a role that is uncertain. This CDR3 is 18 amino acids long. V gave up 0 bases and J gave up 5 bases; unmatched junction bases: 11. The CDR3, as DNA: TGTGCCAGAAGCTTGGTCACAGAGGGGACTAGCGGGATCAACGAGCAGTACTTC. Its protein product is CARSLVTEGTSGINEQYF.

The rearrangement links TRBV2 to TRBJ2-3, with a weak D call TRBD2 (5 bases). Germline assignment: CDR1 SNHLY and CDR2 FYNNEI. This CDR3 spans 12 amino acids. Trimming stripped 4 bases from V and 6 bases from J, with 8 bases between. The DNA for the CDR3 is TGTGCCAGCAGTGGGGAGTTGGATACGCAGTATTTT. Protein product: CASSGELDTQYF.

This chain uses TRBV2 with TRBJ1-5, with TRBD1 identical over 10 bases. V was clipped by 5 bases and J by 5 bases; unmatched bases: 6. CDR1 and CDR2 from the germline V gene are SNHLY and FYNNEI. This CDR3 has 15 residues. The CDR3 is CASSPPGTGDQPQHF. For the CDR3, the DNA is TGTGCCAGCAGTCCCCCGGGGACAGGGGATCAGCCCCAGCATTTT.

The chain carries TRBV6-5 and TRBJ1-5; D remains unclear. Germline V gives CDR1 MNHEY, CDR2 SVGAGI. The CDR3 totals 15 residues. V dropped 0 bases and J dropped 0 bases, with 6 bases sitting between them. CDR3 nucleotide sequence: TGTGCCAGCAGTTACTCATTTAGTAGCAATCAGCCCCAGCATTTT. Its translation is CASSYSFSSNQPQHF.

The V and J genes are TRBV2 and TRBJ2-7; 8 nucleotides align to TRBD2. The V segment lost 3 bases and the J segment 5 bases; nucleotides outside the gene matches: 9. This CDR3 has 15 amino acids. CDR1 SNHLY and CDR2 FYNNEI come from the germline V gene. CDR3 sequence reads: CASSDVTRAGDEQYF. The CDR3 DNA reads as TGTGCCAGCAGTGACGTAACTAGAGCGGGAGACGAGCAGTACTTC.

This clone was seen a handful of times. The rearrangement joins TRBV5-1 to TRBJ1-2; 8 bases are a match to TRBD1. Germline CDR1 reads SGHRS; CDR2 reads YFSETQ. V trimming: 3 bases; J trimming: 8 bases; junction bases outside the gene matches: 6. The CDR3 sequence is 13 residues long. The CDR3: CASSSDRDGGYTF. The DNA for the CDR3 is TGCGCCAGCAGCTCGGACAGGGACGGAGGCTACACCTTC.

The V call is TRBV30, the J call TRBJ1-2; D possibly corresponds to TRBD1 (6 bases). The CDR3 runs 13 residues. Trimming stripped 2 bases from V and 4 bases from J, with 11 bases between. Germline CDR1 is GTSNPN and CDR2 is SVGIG (reference sequence). Here the CDR3 reads CAWSRGGGYGYTF. The CDR3 coding sequence is TGTGCCTGGAGTCGGGGAGGGGGCTATGGCTACACCTTC.

The chain couples TRBV7-2 to TRBJ2-5; D might be TRBD2 (6 bases). Trimming cost V 3 bases and J 5 bases, with 13 bases left between them. This CDR3 is 14 amino acids long. The germline V gene encodes CDR1 SGHTA and CDR2 FQGNSA. This CDR3 is CASSLGTVLETQYF. The CDR3 DNA sequence: TGTGCCAGCAGCTTGGGGACTGTCCTCGAGACCCAGTACTTC.

The gene calls are TRBV2 and TRBJ1-1; 9 bases match TRBD1. The CDR3 loop spans 15 amino acids. Trimming cost V 10 bases and J 0 bases; bases outside gene matches: 9. CDR1 and CDR2 (germline): SNHLY, FYNNEI. The CDR3 region has the DNA TGTGCCACCCTCACAGGGGGCGGGATGAACACTGAAGCTTTCTTT. This encodes CATLTGGGMNTEAFF.

This clone was recorded only once. CDR3 nucleotide sequence: TGTGCCAGCAGCCCGGGACTAGCGGGAGAGACCCAGTACTTC. It specifies CASSPGLAGETQYF. V gene TRBV9 combines with J gene TRBJ2-5; 12 positions match TRBD2. Per the germline V gene, CDR1 is SGDLS and CDR2 is YYNGEE. This CDR3 is built from 14 residues. V dropped 4 bases and J dropped 4; count of bases not matched to a gene: 2.

This chain connects TRBV23-1 to TRBJ2-3; a possible D gene is TRBD1 (6 bases). TRBV23-1 belongs to the ORF category, with a function that is uncertain. The CDR3 totals 23 residues. Trimming removed 1 base from V and 4 bases from J, with 36 bases in between. The CDR3 here is CASSQFFSRRPFTEYRVADTQYF. CDR3 DNA sequence: TGCGCCAGCAGTCAATTTTTTAGCAGGCGCCCATTCACAGAGTACAGGGTCGCAGATACGCAGTATTTT.

V and J are TRBV7-2 and TRBJ2-2; the D is unclear. CDR3 length equals 13 residues. Germline CDR1 SGHTA, CDR2 FQGNSA. V shed 3 bases and J shed 4 bases, with 6 bases lying between them. The chain's CDR3 is CASSFSGTGELFF. The CDR3, as DNA: TGTGCCAGCAGCTTCTCGGGCACCGGGGAGCTGTTTTTT.